This T cell receptor (beta chain) comes out of a study of blood T cell repertoires in COVID-19. Across the study: Some COVID-19 samples were acute and others convalescent; all came from the United States, Italy and Spain. PBMCs, B-cell-depleted T cells, or T cells were the source of the cDNA or gDNA that made up the material.

During active infection, Seattle patients enrolled and were then monitored through disease. Clones were read by immunoSEQ multiplex PCR, and TCRdb kept only the in-frame ones, dropping some. The data hold around 60,000 clones, with 80% to 90% observed a single time. The CDR3 extends over 15 amino acids. V gene TRBV1 combines with J gene TRBJ1-5. TRBV1 is a listed pseudogene. Source material: peripheral blood. The clonotype comes from a woman in her sixties with COVID-19, enrolled during active disease. CDR3 loop: CTSSRRRGFNQPQHF. DNA of the CDR3: TGCACCAGCAGCCGAAGACGGGGGTTCAATCAGCCCCAGCATTTT.